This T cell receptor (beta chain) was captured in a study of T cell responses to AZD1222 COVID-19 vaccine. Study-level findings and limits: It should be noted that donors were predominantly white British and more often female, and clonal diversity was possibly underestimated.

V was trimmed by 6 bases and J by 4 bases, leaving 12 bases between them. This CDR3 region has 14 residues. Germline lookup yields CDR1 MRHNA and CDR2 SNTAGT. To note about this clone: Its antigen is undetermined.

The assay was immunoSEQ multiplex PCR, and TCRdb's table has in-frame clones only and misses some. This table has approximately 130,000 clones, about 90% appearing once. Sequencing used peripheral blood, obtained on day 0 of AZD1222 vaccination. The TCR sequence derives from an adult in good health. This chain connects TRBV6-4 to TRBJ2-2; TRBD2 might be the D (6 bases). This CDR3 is CASRKEGSTGELFF. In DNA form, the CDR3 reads TGTGCCAGCAGGAAGGAGGGAAGCACCGGGGAGCTGTTTTTT.